What follows is one TCR beta chain and its context. Its cognate antigen has yet to be identified. Base qualities were left out, and no much larger clone turns up one base away. These data are taken from a study of blood T cell repertoires in COVID-19 (dated by TCRdb to the early 2020s). Study-level background: Samples covering the acute and convalescent phases of COVID-19 were provided by collaborators in the United States, Italy and Spain. Where available, HLA class I and class II types were obtained from metadata supplied by the sample provider rather than from assay-based typing. Deeply sampled blood TCRbeta repertoires from subjects exposed to, actively infected with, or recovered from COVID-19 were included in the dataset. The prospective study material was composed of cDNA or gDNA derived from T cells, B-cell-depleted T cells, or PBMCs. The repertoires were released in a freely available public database intended as a resource for research on the immune response to SARS-CoV-2. The samples were drawn from the first 160 participants of the ongoing ImmuneRACE study and from more than 1,000 subjects provided by 6 global collaborators. Sample metadata almost always included a de-identified subject ID, COVID-19 status, age in years and sex.

TCRbeta CDR3 regions were amplified from genomic DNA by means of the immunoSEQ Assay, a bias-controlled multiplex PCR. From the authors' description of their analysis: The number of nucleated cells in each sample was estimated from the amplification of reference gene primers within the assay. To quantify the absolute abundance of each unique TCRbeta CDR3 rearrangement, sequence reads were collapsed and filtered. Productive Simpson clonality was computed per sample as the square root of Simpson's diversity index over productive rearrangements. This immuneACCESS table, as held by TCRdb, lists in-frame sequences with V and J called but not all clones. Of the missing ones, under half trace to an unresolved V gene in checked studies; the others have no known cause. V, J and clone size are those of that table, while D and trimming were read from the DNA. The sample table contains about 140,000 clones; only one count was recorded for around 83% of them. The ten largest account for 8.2% of the sample.

What the authors observed across the whole study: Clinical and demographic metadata were provided uncurated, with the amount varying by source and participant.

The collaborating institutions used their own protocols to collect whole blood in K2EDTA tubes. For TCRbeta analysis, collaborators shipped samples as frozen whole blood, isolated PBMCs, or DNA extracted from either of those sample types. CDR1 and CDR2 (SGHNT, YENEEA) derive from the germline V gene. Counted from cysteine to phenylalanine, this CDR3 has 15 amino acids. Just CDR3 DNA is preserved here, 45 bases in frame from base 1. Unmatched junction bases come to 10, with V trimmed by 6 bases and J by 5 bases. The sequence was collected from a woman aged 55-70 years with acute or convalescent COVID-19. The chain uses TRBV11-3 and TRBJ2-7; TRBD1 fits 10 bases in the junction. Input material: peripheral blood. The CDR3 region has the sequence CASRWGGTGDHEQYF. The DNA reads as follows: TGTGCCAGCAGATGGGGAGGGACAGGGGACCACGAGCAGTACTTC.